The table lists the clone carrying this T cell receptor (beta chain) with many counts. The antigen is not known. This record comes from a study of T cell repertoires in cytomegalovirus infection. The overall study: Both a matching HLA type and CMV infection were indicated by public TCR beta signatures. Regarding the study as a whole: In two of eight donors, the top clonotype was HLA-C-restricted CMV-specific. The study identified carriers of CMV plus the relevant HLA from cumulative public TCR beta family frequency.

The V gene lost 4 bases and the J gene lost 4 bases, with 6 bases spanning the gap. The CDR3 has 11 residues. Germline V gene lookup returns CDR1 DFQATT and CDR2 SNEGSKA (reference sequence). One entry per CDR3 protein, called by TCRdb with MiXCR from the reads. The sample includes about 240,000 distinct CDR3 sequences, 6.5% of them seen just once. The source of this sequence is a human donor in good health (CMV status not recorded). Some clones in this sample may be carry-over from other donors' samples. Sequenced material: PBMCs. J is TRBJ2-3 and V is TRBV20-1, with D uncertain. The CDR3 sequence is CSATFPDTQYF. CDR3 DNA: TGCAGTGCTACCTTCCCAGATACGCAGTATTTT.